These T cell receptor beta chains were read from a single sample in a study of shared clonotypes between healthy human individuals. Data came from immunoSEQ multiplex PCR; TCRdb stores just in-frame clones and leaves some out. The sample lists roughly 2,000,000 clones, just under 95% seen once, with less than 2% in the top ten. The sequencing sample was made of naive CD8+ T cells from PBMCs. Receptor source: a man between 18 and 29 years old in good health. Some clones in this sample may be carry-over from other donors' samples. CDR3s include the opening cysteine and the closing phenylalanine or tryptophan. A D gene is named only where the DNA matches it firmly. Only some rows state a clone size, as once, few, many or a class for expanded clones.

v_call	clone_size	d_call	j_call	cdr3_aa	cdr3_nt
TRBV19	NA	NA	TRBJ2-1	CASSIGLAYNEQFF	TGTGCCAGTAGTATTGGGCTAGCGTACAATGAGCAGTTCTTC
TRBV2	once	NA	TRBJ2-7	CASSGGGAGQYF	TGTGCCAGCAGTGGGGGAGGAGCGGGGCAGTACTTC
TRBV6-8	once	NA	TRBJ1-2	CASRPMTELTYGYTF	TGTGCCAGTCGGCCCATGACGGAACTGACCTATGGCTACACCTTC
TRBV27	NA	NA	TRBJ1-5	CASSLSIPYSNQPQHF	TGTGCCAGCAGTTTATCGATTCCGTATAGCAATCAGCCCCAGCATTTT
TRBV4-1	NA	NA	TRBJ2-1	CASSQDMNNEQFF	TGCGCCAGCAGCCAAGATATGAACAATGAGCAGTTCTTC
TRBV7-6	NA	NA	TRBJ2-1	CASSLRNNEQFF	TGTGCCAGCAGCTTACGAAACAATGAGCAGTTCTTC
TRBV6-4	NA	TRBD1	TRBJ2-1	CASSPGQGVNEQFF	TGTGCCAGCAGTCCGGGACAGGGTGTCAATGAGCAGTTCTTC
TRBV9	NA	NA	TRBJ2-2	CASSSSLGGVSTGELFF	TGTGCCAGCAGCTCCAGCTTAGGGGGAGTGAGCACCGGGGAGCTGTTTTTT
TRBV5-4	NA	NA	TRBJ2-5	CASSLVGRGETQYF	TGTGCCAGCAGCTTGGTGGGGCGCGGAGAGACCCAGTACTTC
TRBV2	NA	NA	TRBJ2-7	CASSEAGTRWYEQYF	TGTGCCAGCAGTGAAGCAGGAACTAGGTGGTACGAGCAGTACTTC
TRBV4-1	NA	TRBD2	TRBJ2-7	CASSQASLPGLAGGEQYF	TGCGCCAGCAGCCAAGCAAGCCTACCGGGACTAGCGGGAGGAGAGCAGTACTTC
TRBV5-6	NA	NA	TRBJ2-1	CASSFGARDNEQFF	TGTGCCAGCAGCTTTGGGGCCAGGGACAATGAGCAGTTCTTC
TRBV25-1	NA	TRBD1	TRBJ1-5	CASRPNRGSLDQPQHF	TGTGCCAGCAGGCCGAACAGGGGGAGCTTGGATCAGCCCCAGCATTTT